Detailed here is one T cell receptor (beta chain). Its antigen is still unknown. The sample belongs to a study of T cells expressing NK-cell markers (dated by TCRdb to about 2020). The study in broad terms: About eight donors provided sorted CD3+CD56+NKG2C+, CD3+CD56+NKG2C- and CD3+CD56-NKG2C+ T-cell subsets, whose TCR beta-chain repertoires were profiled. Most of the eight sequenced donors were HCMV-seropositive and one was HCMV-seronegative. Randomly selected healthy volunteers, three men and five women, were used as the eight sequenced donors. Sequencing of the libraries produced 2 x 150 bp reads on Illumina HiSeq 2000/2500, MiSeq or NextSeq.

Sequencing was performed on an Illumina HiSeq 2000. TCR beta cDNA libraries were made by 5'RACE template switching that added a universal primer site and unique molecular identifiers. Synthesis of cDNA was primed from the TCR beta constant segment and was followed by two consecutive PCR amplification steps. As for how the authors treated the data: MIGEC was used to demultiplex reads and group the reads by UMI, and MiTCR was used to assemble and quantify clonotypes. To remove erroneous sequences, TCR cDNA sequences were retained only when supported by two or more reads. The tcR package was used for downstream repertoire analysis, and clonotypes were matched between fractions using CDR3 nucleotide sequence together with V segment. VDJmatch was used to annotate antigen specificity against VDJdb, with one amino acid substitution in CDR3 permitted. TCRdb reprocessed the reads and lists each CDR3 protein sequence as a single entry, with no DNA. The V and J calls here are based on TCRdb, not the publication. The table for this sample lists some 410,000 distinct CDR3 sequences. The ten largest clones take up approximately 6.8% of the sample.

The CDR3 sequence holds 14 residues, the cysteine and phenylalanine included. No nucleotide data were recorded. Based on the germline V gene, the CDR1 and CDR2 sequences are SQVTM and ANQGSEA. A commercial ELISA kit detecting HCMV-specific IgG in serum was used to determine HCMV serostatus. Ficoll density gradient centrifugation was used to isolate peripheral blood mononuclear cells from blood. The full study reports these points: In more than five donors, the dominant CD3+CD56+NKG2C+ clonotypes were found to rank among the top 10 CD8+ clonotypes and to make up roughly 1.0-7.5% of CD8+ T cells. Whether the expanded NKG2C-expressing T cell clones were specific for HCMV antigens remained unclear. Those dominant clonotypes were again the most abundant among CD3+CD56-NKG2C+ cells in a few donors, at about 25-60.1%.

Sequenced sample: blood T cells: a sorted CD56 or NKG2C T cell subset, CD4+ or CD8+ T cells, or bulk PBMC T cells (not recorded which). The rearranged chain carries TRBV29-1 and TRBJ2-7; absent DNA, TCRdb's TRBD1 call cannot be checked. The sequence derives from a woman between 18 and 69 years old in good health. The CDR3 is CSVRGQGNSYEQYF.